These 20 T cell receptor beta chains originate from one sample sequenced in a study of blood T cell repertoires in COVID-19. Data came from immunoSEQ multiplex PCR; TCRdb stores just in-frame clones and leaves some out. The data show hundreds of thousands of clones, around 89% seen once. The specimen sequenced was PBMCs or T cells enriched from blood (not recorded which). These receptors all come from a man younger than 40 who had recovered from COVID-19.

The genes are TRBV18 and TRBJ2-7; D is undetermined. The CDR3 runs to 14 residues. V was pared by 2 bases and J by 5 bases, with 13 bases between. Germline lookup yields CDR1 KGHSH and CDR2 LQKENI. The DNA of the CDR3 is TGTGCCAGCTCACCAGACAATAGTGTGAACGAGCAGTACTTC. Encoded protein: CASSPDNSVNEQYF.

This sequence joins TRBV28 and TRBJ2-7, with 11 bases identical to TRBD2. The CDR3 runs to 18 residues. After removal of 6 bases from V and 0 bases from J, the junction contained 13 bases not matched to a gene. Germline lookup yields CDR1 MDHEN and CDR2 SYDVKM. The CDR3 DNA sequence: TGTGCCAGCAGCCGTCCGACTAGCGGGGAATTAAGCTCCTACGAGCAGTACTTC. Its protein is CASSRPTSGELSSYEQYF.

The chain employs TRBV5-6 and TRBJ1-1, with 11 bases fitting TRBD1. CDR3 size: 16 residues. Germline-derived CDR1 and CDR2 are SGHDT and YYEEEE. With 4 bases clipped from V and 5 bases from J, the junction kept 10 bases outside the gene matches. The CDR3: CASSPRTGGEKTEAFF. The CDR3 DNA reads TGTGCCAGCAGCCCTCGGACAGGGGGCGAGAAGACTGAAGCTTTCTTT.

The chain employs TRBV28 and TRBJ1-2, with 9 nucleotides matching TRBD1. The trim removed 5 bases at V and 7 bases at J, leaving 8 bases unmatched. This CDR3 is 14 amino acids long. Looked up from germline, CDR1 is MDHEN and CDR2 is SYDVKM. Here the CDR3 DNA reads TGTGCCAGCAGTCCGACCAGACAGGGGGGTGGCTACACCTTC. Residues: CASSPTRQGGGYTF.

The chain combines TRBV29-1 with TRBJ1-1, with 8 bases that match TRBD1. J gave up 5 bases and V 6 bases, and 8 bases lay outside the gene matches. Germline assignment: CDR1 SQVTM and CDR2 ANQGSEA. CDR3 length: 13 residues. CDR3 DNA sequence: TGCAGCGTCGGAGGACAGGGTAGGACTGAAGCTTTCTTT. As protein: CSVGGQGRTEAFF.

As DNA, the CDR3 is TGTGCCAGCTCACCGGAATATCTAGCGGGAGAGGACGATGAGCAGTTCTTC. Protein: CASSPEYLAGEDDEQFF. The chain uses TRBV18 and TRBJ2-1; TRBD2 agrees at 10 bases. The CDR3 is 17 residues long. Germline-derived CDR1 and CDR2 are KGHSH and LQKENI. V lost 3 bases to trimming and J lost 8 bases; unmatched junction nucleotides: 13.

The chain couples TRBV18 to TRBJ1-6; 7 nucleotides line up with TRBD1. The germline V gene encodes CDR1 KGHSH and CDR2 LQKENI. CDR3 length equals 15 residues. J lost 5 bases, V lost 6 bases, and 7 bases had no gene match. The CDR3 reads CASSYGTADNSPLHF. The CDR3 bases are TGTGCCAGCTCGTACGGGACAGCAGATAATTCACCCCTCCACTTT.

V and J are TRBV7-9 and TRBJ2-7, with D uncertain. Germline V gene lookup returns CDR1 SEHNR and CDR2 FQNEAQ (reference sequence). The ends were cut back, 3 bases at V and 1 base at J, with 7 bases in the middle. This CDR3 contains 13 residues. CDR3 nucleotide sequence: TGTGCCAGCAGCTTGTCGGGTTCCTACGAGCAGTACTTC. Translation: CASSLSGSYEQYF.

This clone came up a few times. This chain links TRBV5-1 with TRBJ1-6; D is undetermined. V gave up 4 bases and J gave up 0 bases, with 11 bases separating them. CDR1 is SGHRS and CDR2 is YFSETQ in the germline V gene. This CDR3 contains 16 residues. The CDR3 sequence: CASSNHDSSYNSPLHF. CDR3 sequence (DNA): TGCGCCAGCAGCAACCATGATAGCTCCTATAATTCACCCCTCCACTTT.

The rearrangement uses TRBV2 and TRBJ2-3; 8 positions agree with TRBD1. The CDR3 consists of 15 residues. CDR1 is SNHLY and CDR2 is FYNNEI in the germline V gene. J gave up 3 bases and V 6 bases, and 8 bases lay outside the gene matches. CDR3 amino acids: CASSGTGLGTDTQYF. The CDR3 DNA is TGTGCCAGCAGCGGGACAGGCTTAGGAACAGATACGCAGTATTTT.

The chain uses TRBV28 and TRBJ2-5; D may be TRBD2 (6 bases). Germline values: CDR1 MDHEN, CDR2 SYDVKM. The CDR3 sequence is 15 residues long. V shed 2 bases and J shed 5 bases, with 15 bases lying between them. The CDR3 DNA reads TGTGCCAGCAGTTTACCCCTCCCTGGAGGGGAGACCCAGTACTTC. Its protein product is CASSLPLPGGETQYF.

The chain is built from TRBV9 and TRBJ1-3; unclear D gene. In germline, CDR1 is SGDLS, CDR2 YYNGEE. This CDR3 region has 14 residues. V lost 0 bases and J 0 bases, leaving 4 bases between the germline ends. The CDR3, as DNA: TGTGCCAGCAGCGTAGCTATCTCTGGAAACACCATATATTTT. Protein product: CASSVAISGNTIYF.

The genes are TRBV11-2 and TRBJ1-1; a possible D gene is TRBD1 (6 bases). This CDR3 is built from 14 residues. Per the germline V gene, CDR1 is SGHAT and CDR2 is FQNNGV. Trimming left V 5 bases short and J 7 bases short, with 17 bases between. The CDR3, as DNA: TGTGCCAGCAGCCCTTTTCAGGGGATCGGTGAAGCTTTCTTT. As protein: CASSPFQGIGEAFF.

V and J are TRBV10-1 and TRBJ2-7; D is perhaps TRBD1 (5 bases). CDR1 is WNHNN, CDR2 SYGVQD, per germline (reference sequence). The CDR3 loop spans 12 amino acids. The ends were cut back, 2 bases at V and 9 bases at J, with 11 bases in the middle. The CDR3 region is CASSEATAPQYF. The DNA for the CDR3 is TGCGCCAGCAGTGAGGCGACAGCGCCGCAGTACTTC.

This chain links TRBV19 with TRBJ2-3; TRBD2 might be the D (6 bases). Germline V lookup: CDR1 LNHDA, CDR2 SQIVND (reference sequence). The CDR3 covers 15 residues. The V and J ends lost 5 bases and 3 bases respectively, with 15 bases between them. CDR3 region: CASSFLTGVTDTQYF. The DNA for the CDR3 is TGTGCCAGTAGTTTCCTAACGGGAGTGACAGATACGCAGTATTTT.

A single count supports this clone. The chain recombines TRBV14 with TRBJ2-1, with 7 bases fitting TRBD2. J gave up 4 bases and V 4 bases, and 25 bases lay outside the gene matches. In germline, CDR1 is SGHDN, CDR2 FVKESK. This CDR3 comprises 21 residues. The DNA for the CDR3 is TGTGCCAGCAGCCCCTACCCCCGAGGACTAGTTACGGGATTAGGATACAATGAGCAGTTCTTC. This translates into CASSPYPRGLVTGLGYNEQFF. The full variable domain, with the rest looked up from reference TRBV14 and TRBJ2-1, is EAGVTQFPSHSVIEKGQTVTLRCDPISGHDNLYWYRRVMGKEIKFLLHFVKESKQDESGMPNNRFLAERTGGTYSTLKVQPAELEDSGVYFCASSPYPRGLVTGLGYNEQFFGPGTRLTVL.

About this clone: At one end the junction does not follow the germline gene, possibly because of a read error. The chain couples TRBV18 to TRBJ2-2; 8 nucleotides line up with TRBD1. CDR1 KGHSH and CDR2 LQKENI come from the germline V gene. The length of the CDR3 is 15 residues. CDR3 protein: CASSPRTGLGGELFF. The CDR3 nucleotides are TGTGCCAGCTCCCCACGGACAGGGCTCGGCGGGGAGCTGTTTTTT.

Remarks on this clone: This specimen includes other DNA sequences encoding the same CDR3. J is TRBJ1-1 and V is TRBV14; tentatively, D is TRBD1 (6 bases). The V end was cut by 2 bases, the J end by 5 bases, with 9 bases between. This CDR3 comprises 13 residues. Germline V gene sequence: CDR1 SGHDN, CDR2 FVKESK. For the CDR3, the DNA is TGTGCCAGCAGCCAAATACAGGGAACTGAAGCTTTCTTT. Amino acid sequence: CASSQIQGTEAFF.

V is TRBV10-3 and J is TRBJ2-2; 10 bases align to TRBD1. Germline CDR1 reads ENHRY; CDR2 reads SYGVKD. After removal of 11 bases from V and 3 bases from J, the junction contained 0 bases not matched to a gene. CDR3 length equals 12 residues. CDR3 residues: CAGTGDTGELFF. The CDR3 region has the DNA TGTGCCGGGACAGGGGACACCGGGGAGCTGTTTTTT.

The chain is built from TRBV6-5 and TRBJ2-7; 7 bases map to TRBD2. The CDR3 is 16 amino acids. The junction had 9 bases not matched to a gene; V was cut back by 2 bases and J by 2 bases. Germline CDR1 reads MNHEY; CDR2 reads SVGAGI. Here the CDR3 reads CASSYSRGGEAYEQYF. CDR3 sequence (DNA): TGTGCCAGCAGTTACAGTCGCGGGGGAGAGGCCTACGAGCAGTACTTC.